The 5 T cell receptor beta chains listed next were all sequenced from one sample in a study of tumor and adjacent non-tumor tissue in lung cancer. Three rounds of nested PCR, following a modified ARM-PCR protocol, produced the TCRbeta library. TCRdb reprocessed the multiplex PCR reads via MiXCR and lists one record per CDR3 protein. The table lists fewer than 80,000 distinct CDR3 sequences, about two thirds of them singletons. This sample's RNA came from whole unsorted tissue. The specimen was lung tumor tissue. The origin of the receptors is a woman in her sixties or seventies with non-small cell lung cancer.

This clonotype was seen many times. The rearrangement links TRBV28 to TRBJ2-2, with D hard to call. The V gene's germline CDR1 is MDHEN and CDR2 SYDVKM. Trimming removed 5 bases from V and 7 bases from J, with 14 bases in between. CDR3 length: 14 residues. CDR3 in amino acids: CASSADSHYGELFF. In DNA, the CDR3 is TGTGCCAGCAGTGCAGACTCCCACTACGGGGAGCTGTTTTTT.

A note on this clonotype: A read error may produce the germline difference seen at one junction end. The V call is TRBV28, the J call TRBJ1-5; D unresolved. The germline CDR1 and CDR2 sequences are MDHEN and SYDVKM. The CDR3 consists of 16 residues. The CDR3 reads CVSSFSEAGSNQPQHF. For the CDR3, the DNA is TGTGTCAGCAGTTTTAGTGAGGCGGGGTCCAATCAGCCCCAGCATTTT.

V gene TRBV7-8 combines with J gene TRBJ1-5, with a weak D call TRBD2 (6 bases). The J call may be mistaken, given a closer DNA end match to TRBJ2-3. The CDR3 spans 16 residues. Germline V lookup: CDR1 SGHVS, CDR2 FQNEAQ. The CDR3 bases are TGTGCCAGCAGCCCCACCCCGGGGGTCAGCAAGCAGCCCCAGTATTTT. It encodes CASSPTPGVSKQPQYF.

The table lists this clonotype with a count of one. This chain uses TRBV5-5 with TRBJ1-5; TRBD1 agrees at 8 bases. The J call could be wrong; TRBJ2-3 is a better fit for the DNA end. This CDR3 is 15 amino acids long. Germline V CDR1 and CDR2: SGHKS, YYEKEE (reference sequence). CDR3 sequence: CASSLQGAVNQPQYF. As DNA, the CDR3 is TGTGCCAGCAGCTTGCAGGGGGCGGTGAATCAACCCCAGTATTTT.

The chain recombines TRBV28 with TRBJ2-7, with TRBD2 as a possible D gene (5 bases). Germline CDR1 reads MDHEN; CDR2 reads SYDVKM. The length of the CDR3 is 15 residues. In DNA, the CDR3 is TGTACCACTTCGAACGGGGATAGCCGAAGGGTTCAGCAGTACTTC. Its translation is CTTSNGDSRRVQQYF.